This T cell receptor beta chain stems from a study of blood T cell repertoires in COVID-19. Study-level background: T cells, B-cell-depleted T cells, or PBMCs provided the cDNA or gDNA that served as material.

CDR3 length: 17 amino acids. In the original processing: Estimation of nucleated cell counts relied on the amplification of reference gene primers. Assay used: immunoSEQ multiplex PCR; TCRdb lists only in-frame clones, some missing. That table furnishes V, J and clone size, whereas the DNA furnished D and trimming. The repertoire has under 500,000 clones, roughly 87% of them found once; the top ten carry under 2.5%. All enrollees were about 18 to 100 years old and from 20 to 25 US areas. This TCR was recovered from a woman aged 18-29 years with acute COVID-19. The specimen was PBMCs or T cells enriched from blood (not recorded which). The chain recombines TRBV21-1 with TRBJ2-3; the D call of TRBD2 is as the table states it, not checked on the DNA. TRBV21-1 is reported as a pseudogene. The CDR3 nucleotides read TGTGCCAGCAGCACAATTATCGAGACTAGGAGCACAGATACGCAGTATTTT. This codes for CASSTIIETRSTDTQYF.